A selection of T cell receptor beta chains follows, all from one sample in a study of blood T cell repertoires in COVID-19. Clones were sequenced by immunoSEQ multiplex PCR, and TCRdb holds only the in-frame ones, with some missing. The sample includes 150,000 to 200,000 clones, more than 80% of them seen just once. Input material: peripheral blood. Every receptor here comes from a woman aged 35 to 49 with COVID-19, enrolled during active disease. Each CDR3 is given with its conserved first and last residue. The order of the fields is CDR3 DNA, CDR3 protein, V gene, J gene, clone size, D gene, CDR3 length. The D gene is left open where the match is weak. Only some rows state a clone size, as once, few, many or a class for expanded clones.

CDR3 DNA: TGTGCCAGTAGTAGTAACTACGAGCAGTACTTC; CDR3 protein: CASSSNYEQYF; V gene: TRBV19; J gene: TRBJ2-7; clone size: NA; D gene: NA; CDR3 length: 11
CDR3 DNA: TGTGCCAGCAGCTTAGACCGAAACAGGGATACGCAGTATTTT; CDR3 protein: CASSLDRNRDTQYF; V gene: TRBV5-4; J gene: TRBJ2-3; clone size: NA; D gene: NA; CDR3 length: 14
CDR3 DNA: TGTGCTAGCATGCGACAGGGGGGCAGCACTGAAGCTTTCTTT; CDR3 protein: CASMRQGGSTEAFF; V gene: TRBV7-7; J gene: TRBJ1-1; clone size: few; D gene: TRBD1; CDR3 length: 14
CDR3 DNA: TGTGCCAGCAGCTACAGGACAACGAAAAATGGCTACACCTTC; CDR3 protein: CASSYRTTKNGYTF; V gene: TRBV7-8; J gene: TRBJ1-2; clone size: NA; D gene: NA; CDR3 length: 14
CDR3 DNA: TGTGCCAGCAGCTTTTACAGGGGAGAAGAGACCCAGTACTTC; CDR3 protein: CASSFYRGEETQYF; V gene: TRBV5-8; J gene: TRBJ2-5; clone size: NA; D gene: TRBD1; CDR3 length: 14
CDR3 DNA: TGCAGCGTTGAAGGAAAGGGGCTAGCGGGATACAATGAGCAGTTCTTC; CDR3 protein: CSVEGKGLAGYNEQFF; V gene: TRBV29-1; J gene: TRBJ2-1; clone size: few; D gene: TRBD2; CDR3 length: 16
CDR3 DNA: TGTGCCAGTAGTCCCTTGACAGGGATCTACAATGAGCAGTTCTTC; CDR3 protein: CASSPLTGIYNEQFF; V gene: TRBV19; J gene: TRBJ2-1; clone size: NA; D gene: TRBD1; CDR3 length: 15
CDR3 DNA: TGTGCCAGCCGTCAAGGAGGGATGACAGATACGCAGTATTTT; CDR3 protein: CASRQGGMTDTQYF; V gene: TRBV3-1/TRBV3-2; J gene: TRBJ2-3; clone size: NA; D gene: NA; CDR3 length: 14
CDR3 DNA: TGCGCCAGCAGCCACTCAGGGTTGAATGAGCAGTTCTTC; CDR3 protein: CASSHSGLNEQFF; V gene: TRBV4-1; J gene: TRBJ2-1; clone size: NA; D gene: NA; CDR3 length: 13
CDR3 DNA: TGCGCCAGCAGCATCACTAGCGGGAGTAGGACAGATACGCAGTATTTT; CDR3 protein: CASSITSGSRTDTQYF; V gene: TRBV5-1; J gene: TRBJ2-3; clone size: once; D gene: TRBD2; CDR3 length: 16
CDR3 DNA: TGTGCCTGGAGTGCGGGAGTAATAGAGACCCAGTACTTC; CDR3 protein: CAWSAGVIETQYF; V gene: TRBV30; J gene: TRBJ2-5; clone size: NA; D gene: NA; CDR3 length: 13
CDR3 DNA: TGTGCCAGCAGCGCCCGGACAGGGGCCGGGGATTCACCCCTCCACTTT; CDR3 protein: CASSARTGAGDSPLHF; V gene: TRBV3-1/TRBV3-2; J gene: TRBJ1-6; clone size: NA; D gene: TRBD1; CDR3 length: 16
CDR3 DNA: TGTGCCAGCAGCTTATCTTTTGGGGAGACGAATGAGCAGTTCTTC; CDR3 protein: CASSLSFGETNEQFF; V gene: TRBV7-6; J gene: TRBJ2-1; clone size: NA; D gene: NA; CDR3 length: 15
CDR3 DNA: TGTGCCTGGAGGGCGGGCGGTGGAAACACCATATATTTT; CDR3 protein: CAWRAGGGNTIYF; V gene: TRBV30; J gene: TRBJ1-3; clone size: NA; D gene: NA; CDR3 length: 13
CDR3 DNA: TGTGCCAGCAGCCAACTAGCGGGGGGTTGGAATGAGCAGTTCTTC; CDR3 protein: CASSQLAGGWNEQFF; V gene: TRBV7-8; J gene: TRBJ2-1; clone size: NA; D gene: TRBD2; CDR3 length: 15
CDR3 DNA: TGTGCCAGCAGCTCCCGCGGGGGACCCGGAACTTATTCACCCCTCCACTTT; CDR3 protein: CASSSRGGPGTYSPLHF; V gene: TRBV7-9; J gene: TRBJ1-6; clone size: NA; D gene: NA; CDR3 length: 17
CDR3 DNA: TGTGCCAGCAGCTTATTGAGCGGTACGGCGGCCGGGGAGCTGTTTTTT; CDR3 protein: CASSLLSGTAAGELFF; V gene: TRBV7-8; J gene: TRBJ2-2; clone size: NA; D gene: NA; CDR3 length: 16
CDR3 DNA: TGTGCCAGCAGCAGTGGGACTGGCGGCTACACCTTC; CDR3 protein: CASSSGTGGYTF; V gene: TRBV6-5; J gene: TRBJ1-2; clone size: few; D gene: NA; CDR3 length: 12
CDR3 DNA: TGCAGCGTTGAAACCAGTCTCAGCTACACCTTC; CDR3 protein: CSVETSLSYTF; V gene: TRBV29-1; J gene: TRBJ1-2; clone size: NA; D gene: NA; CDR3 length: 11
CDR3 DNA: TGCGCCAGCAGCTGGAATAGCGGGAGCGGTCGTAATGAGCAGTTCTTC; CDR3 protein: CASSWNSGSGRNEQFF; V gene: TRBV5-1; J gene: TRBJ2-1; clone size: NA; D gene: TRBD2; CDR3 length: 16
CDR3 DNA: TGTGCCAGCAGCCACTCCGGTAATAGCAATCAGCCCCAGCATTTT; CDR3 protein: CASSHSGNSNQPQHF; V gene: TRBV14; J gene: TRBJ1-5; clone size: many; D gene: NA; CDR3 length: 15
CDR3 DNA: TGTGCCAGCTGCAGCGCCACCGCCTTGCGAGCTTTCTTT; CDR3 protein: CASCSATALRAFF; V gene: TRBV6-5; J gene: TRBJ1-1; clone size: NA; D gene: NA; CDR3 length: 13
CDR3 DNA: TGTGCCAGCAGCTTAGGGTCTAGGGCGGGACTCACAGATACGCAGTATTTT; CDR3 protein: CASSLGSRAGLTDTQYF; V gene: TRBV7-6; J gene: TRBJ2-3; clone size: once; D gene: NA; CDR3 length: 17
CDR3 DNA: TGTGCCAGCAGCTCCGGGACAGGCCCTAACTATGGCTACACCTTC; CDR3 protein: CASSSGTGPNYGYTF; V gene: TRBV28; J gene: TRBJ1-2; clone size: NA; D gene: TRBD1; CDR3 length: 15
CDR3 DNA: TGTGCCAGCACCTTTAGCGGGGCCGGGGCAGATACGCAGTATTTT; CDR3 protein: CASTFSGAGADTQYF; V gene: TRBV28; J gene: TRBJ2-3; clone size: NA; D gene: TRBD2; CDR3 length: 15
CDR3 DNA: TGTGCCAGCAGCTCCCGTGCGACAAGCACAGATACGCAGTATTTT; CDR3 protein: CASSSRATSTDTQYF; V gene: TRBV27; J gene: TRBJ2-3; clone size: NA; D gene: NA; CDR3 length: 15
CDR3 DNA: TGTGCCTGGGGGGGACAGACCACCGGGGAGCTGTTTTTT; CDR3 protein: CAWGGQTTGELFF; V gene: TRBV30; J gene: TRBJ2-2; clone size: NA; D gene: TRBD1; CDR3 length: 13
CDR3 DNA: TGTGCCAGTGGTAGGCGGGCTTCCTACGAGCAGTACTTC; CDR3 protein: CASGRRASYEQYF; V gene: TRBV19; J gene: TRBJ2-7; clone size: NA; D gene: NA; CDR3 length: 13
CDR3 DNA: TGTGCCATCCAGGGAATTGGCACTGAAGCTTTCTTT; CDR3 protein: CAIQGIGTEAFF; V gene: TRBV6-5; J gene: TRBJ1-1; clone size: NA; D gene: NA; CDR3 length: 12
CDR3 DNA: TGTGCCAGCAGCCTCGCCGGGGGGAACACTGAAGCTTTCTTT; CDR3 protein: CASSLAGGNTEAFF; V gene: TRBV11-2; J gene: TRBJ1-1; clone size: few; D gene: NA; CDR3 length: 14
CDR3 DNA: TGTGCCTGGAGTCCGGACATACCTAACTATGGCTACACCTTC; CDR3 protein: CAWSPDIPNYGYTF; V gene: TRBV30; J gene: TRBJ1-2; clone size: NA; D gene: NA; CDR3 length: 14
CDR3 DNA: TGTGCCACCAGCAGAGCGGGGGGGACAGGGAGATACTATGGCTACACCTTC; CDR3 protein: CATSRAGGTGRYYGYTF; V gene: TRBV15; J gene: TRBJ1-2; clone size: NA; D gene: TRBD1; CDR3 length: 17
CDR3 DNA: TGTGCCATCAGGGACGAGCGGTCTCAAGAGACCCAGTACTTC; CDR3 protein: CAIRDERSQETQYF; V gene: TRBV10-3; J gene: TRBJ2-5; clone size: NA; D gene: NA; CDR3 length: 14
CDR3 DNA: TGTGCCAGCAGTTACGTCGGCGAGCAGTACTTC; CDR3 protein: CASSYVGEQYF; V gene: TRBV6-5; J gene: TRBJ2-7; clone size: once; D gene: NA; CDR3 length: 11
CDR3 DNA: TGTGCCAGCAGCCAAGATAGAGGGGGCTTCGAGACCCAGTACTTC; CDR3 protein: CASSQDRGGFETQYF; V gene: TRBV14; J gene: TRBJ2-5; clone size: NA; D gene: TRBD1; CDR3 length: 15
CDR3 DNA: TGTGCCAGCAGCACCGGACTAGCGGGTCGAGAGACCCAGTACTTC; CDR3 protein: CASSTGLAGRETQYF; V gene: TRBV2; J gene: TRBJ2-5; clone size: NA; D gene: TRBD2; CDR3 length: 15
CDR3 DNA: TGTGCCAGCAGCCAAGATTGGCTAGGACAGGGAGGCTACACCTTC; CDR3 protein: CASSQDWLGQGGYTF; V gene: TRBV3-1/TRBV3-2; J gene: TRBJ1-2; clone size: NA; D gene: TRBD1; CDR3 length: 15
CDR3 DNA: TGTGCCATCAACAGGGACCATGGTGAAAAACTGTTTTTT; CDR3 protein: CAINRDHGEKLFF; V gene: TRBV28; J gene: TRBJ1-4; clone size: NA; D gene: NA; CDR3 length: 13
CDR3 DNA: TGTGCCTGGAGGGGACAGGGCCGTTCCGGGGAGCTGTTTTTT; CDR3 protein: CAWRGQGRSGELFF; V gene: TRBV30; J gene: TRBJ2-2; clone size: NA; D gene: TRBD1; CDR3 length: 14
CDR3 DNA: TGTGCCAGCAGCTCCCGCGGGGAGGCGAACACCGGGGAGCTGTTTTTT; CDR3 protein: CASSSRGEANTGELFF; V gene: TRBV7-9; J gene: TRBJ2-2; clone size: NA; D gene: NA; CDR3 length: 16
CDR3 DNA: TGTGCCAGCAGCTTCGGGACAGGTGTCGAGGCTTTCTTT; CDR3 protein: CASSFGTGVEAFF; V gene: TRBV11-2; J gene: TRBJ1-1; clone size: NA; D gene: TRBD1; CDR3 length: 13
CDR3 DNA: TGTGCCACCAGCAGGGGACAGGGGGCGGGCGAAAAACTGTTTTTT; CDR3 protein: CATSRGQGAGEKLFF; V gene: TRBV15; J gene: TRBJ1-4; clone size: NA; D gene: TRBD1; CDR3 length: 15
CDR3 DNA: TGTGCCAGCAGCCAAGATCTGTCGGGCGGGAGGGCCCCCGGGGAGCTGTTTTTT; CDR3 protein: CASSQDLSGGRAPGELFF; V gene: TRBV4-2; J gene: TRBJ2-2; clone size: NA; D gene: TRBD2; CDR3 length: 18
CDR3 DNA: TGTGCCAGCAGAACCAGGGATGCCAAAAACATTCAGTACTTC; CDR3 protein: CASRTRDAKNIQYF; V gene: TRBV28; J gene: TRBJ2-4; clone size: NA; D gene: NA; CDR3 length: 14
CDR3 DNA: TGTGCCAGCAGCCAAGGAGCGGGGACGTACCAAGAGACCCAGTACTTC; CDR3 protein: CASSQGAGTYQETQYF; V gene: TRBV14; J gene: TRBJ2-5; clone size: NA; D gene: TRBD2; CDR3 length: 16
CDR3 DNA: TGTGCCAGCAGTTCGAGGGTCTCACCCCTCCACTTT; CDR3 protein: CASSSRVSPLHF; V gene: TRBV12-3/TRBV12-4; J gene: TRBJ1-6; clone size: NA; D gene: NA; CDR3 length: 12
CDR3 DNA: TGTGCCAGCAGCTTCCCTGAGAGGGCTGGTGAGCAGTACTTC; CDR3 protein: CASSFPERAGEQYF; V gene: TRBV7-8; J gene: TRBJ2-7; clone size: NA; D gene: NA; CDR3 length: 14
CDR3 DNA: TGTGCCAGCACTCTAAAACCAGGGTACGAGCAGTTCTTC; CDR3 protein: CASTLKPGYEQFF; V gene: TRBV27; J gene: TRBJ2-1; clone size: NA; D gene: NA; CDR3 length: 13
CDR3 DNA: TGTGCCAGCAGTAAACTAGCCAGGGTCCTCACAGATACGCAGTATTTT; CDR3 protein: CASSKLARVLTDTQYF; V gene: TRBV14; J gene: TRBJ2-3; clone size: NA; D gene: NA; CDR3 length: 16
CDR3 DNA: TGTGCCAGCAGCTTGGTCGGGTCCTTGGGTAACAATGAGCAGTTCTTC; CDR3 protein: CASSLVGSLGNNEQFF; V gene: TRBV5-5; J gene: TRBJ2-1; clone size: NA; D gene: NA; CDR3 length: 16
CDR3 DNA: TGTGCCACAAGCCGGGGGTTGAACACTGAAGCTTTCTTT; CDR3 protein: CATSRGLNTEAFF; V gene: TRBV2; J gene: TRBJ1-1; clone size: NA; D gene: NA; CDR3 length: 13
CDR3 DNA: TGTGCCAGCAGCTCAAGGGACCCACGGGGGGAGAGAACTCTAGCCAAAAACATTCAGTACTTC; CDR3 protein: CASSSRDPRGERTLAKNIQYF; V gene: TRBV13; J gene: TRBJ2-4; clone size: NA; D gene: TRBD2; CDR3 length: 21
CDR3 DNA: TGTGCCAGCAACCTTCAGGGAGGCACTGAAGCTTTCTTT; CDR3 protein: CASNLQGGTEAFF; V gene: TRBV5-6; J gene: TRBJ1-1; clone size: NA; D gene: NA; CDR3 length: 13
CDR3 DNA: TGTGCCAGCAGCACAAGCGTAAGGGGGACTGAAGCTTTCTTT; CDR3 protein: CASSTSVRGTEAFF; V gene: TRBV2; J gene: TRBJ1-1; clone size: few; D gene: NA; CDR3 length: 14
CDR3 DNA: TGTGCCAGCAGTTCACTCTACGAGCAGTACTTC; CDR3 protein: CASSSLYEQYF; V gene: TRBV12-3/TRBV12-4; J gene: TRBJ2-7; clone size: NA; D gene: NA; CDR3 length: 11
CDR3 DNA: TGTGCCAGCAGCCCGCGACAGGGTGGCAATCAGCCCCAGCATTTT; CDR3 protein: CASSPRQGGNQPQHF; V gene: TRBV5-8; J gene: TRBJ1-5; clone size: NA; D gene: TRBD1; CDR3 length: 15
CDR3 DNA: TGTGCCAGCAGCGAGCCGACTAGTATCGACTCCTACAATGAGCAGTTCTTC; CDR3 protein: CASSEPTSIDSYNEQFF; V gene: TRBV9; J gene: TRBJ2-1; clone size: NA; D gene: NA; CDR3 length: 17
CDR3 DNA: TGCGCCAGCAGCCAAGAGGGAAGCGGGCCTGGTTGGCAGTTCTTC; CDR3 protein: CASSQEGSGPGWQFF; V gene: TRBV4-1; J gene: TRBJ2-1; clone size: NA; D gene: NA; CDR3 length: 15